This is a list of T cell receptor beta chains from one sample in a study of shared clonotypes between healthy human individuals. The table came from immunoSEQ multiplex PCR; TCRdb's copy has only in-frame clones and leaves some out. Seen here are some 2.3 million clones, approximately 93% observed once, and the top ten hold about 0.39%. The sequencing sample was made of naive CD4+ T cells from PBMCs. The receptors here all came from a man younger than 30 in good health. Some clones in this sample may be carry-over from other donors' samples. CDR3s include the opening cysteine and the closing phenylalanine or tryptophan. The D gene is left open where the match is weak. Part of the rows lack a size; the others show once, few, many or a class for expanded clones.

j_call d_call v_call clone_size cdr3_aa cdr3_nt
TRBJ2-5 NA TRBV5-1 NA CASSPVGGPGGETQYF TGCGCCAGCAGCCCCGTTGGTGGTCCAGGGGGGGAGACCCAGTACTTC
TRBJ1-2 TRBD1 TRBV4-2 NA CASSQGGTGNYGYTF TGTGCCAGCAGCCAAGGTGGGACAGGGAACTATGGCTACACCTTC
TRBJ1-4 NA TRBV28 few CASSLRDEKLFF TGTGCCAGCAGTTTAAGGGACGAAAAACTGTTTTTT
TRBJ2-1 NA TRBV7-9 NA CASSPSSYNEQFF TGTGCCAGCAGCCCCAGTTCCTACAATGAGCAGTTCTTC
TRBJ2-3 NA TRBV9 NA CASGGTSTDTQYF TGTGCCAGCGGAGGGACTAGCACAGATACGCAGTATTTT
TRBJ2-3 NA TRBV21-1 NA CASSTGQSNTDTQYF TGTGCCAGCAGCACAGGACAGTCGAACACAGATACGCAGTATTTT
TRBJ2-7 TRBD1 TRBV6-5 NA CASRQTGGGEQYF TGTGCCAGCAGACAAACAGGGGGCGGCGAGCAGTACTTC
TRBJ2-1 NA TRBV20-1 NA CSARISIEQFF TGCAGTGCTAGAATCAGTATTGAGCAGTTCTTC
TRBJ2-1 NA TRBV28 NA CASSGRGAEGYNEQFF TGTGCCAGCAGTGGGAGAGGAGCGGAGGGCTACAATGAGCAGTTCTTC
TRBJ2-1 TRBD2 TRBV14 NA CASSQEATGGYYNEQFF TGTGCCAGCAGCCAAGAAGCGACGGGAGGGTACTACAATGAGCAGTTCTTC
TRBJ1-4 TRBD1 TRBV5-1 NA CASATGAANEKLFF TGCGCCAGCGCTACAGGGGCGGCTAATGAAAAACTGTTTTTT